A single TCR beta chain is shown here with its context. What it binds is not known. TCRdb itself ran the RT-PCR reads through MiXCR, one entry per CDR3 protein. The data contain about 610,000 distinct CDR3 sequences, 14% of them singletons. The germline V gene encodes CDR1 SGHVS and CDR2 FQNEAQ. V dropped 4 bases and J dropped 11 bases, with 11 bases sitting between them. The CDR3 covers 11 residues. This specimen belongs to a study of response to subunit inactivated influenza vaccine. General study findings and limits: Authors suggested that a seasonal influenza vaccination recruits few new T cells each time.

Here the sequenced sample was PBMCs from blood, taken approximately 13 days after vaccination. This chain links TRBV7-8 with TRBJ1-1; D gene ambiguous. The sequence was collected from a man in his fifties or sixties who received an inactivated influenza vaccine. The CDR3 nucleotides are TGTGCCAGCAGCTCGGGCCCATTGGCTTTCTTT. Its translation: CASSSGPLAFF. Drawing the rest from reference TRBV7-8 and TRBJ1-1, the complete variable domain is GAGVSQSPRYKVAKRGQDVALRCDPISGHVSLFWYQQALGQGPEFLTYFQNEAQLDKSGLPSDRFFAERPEGSVSTLKIQRTQQEDSAVYLCASSSGPLAFFGQGTRLTVV.